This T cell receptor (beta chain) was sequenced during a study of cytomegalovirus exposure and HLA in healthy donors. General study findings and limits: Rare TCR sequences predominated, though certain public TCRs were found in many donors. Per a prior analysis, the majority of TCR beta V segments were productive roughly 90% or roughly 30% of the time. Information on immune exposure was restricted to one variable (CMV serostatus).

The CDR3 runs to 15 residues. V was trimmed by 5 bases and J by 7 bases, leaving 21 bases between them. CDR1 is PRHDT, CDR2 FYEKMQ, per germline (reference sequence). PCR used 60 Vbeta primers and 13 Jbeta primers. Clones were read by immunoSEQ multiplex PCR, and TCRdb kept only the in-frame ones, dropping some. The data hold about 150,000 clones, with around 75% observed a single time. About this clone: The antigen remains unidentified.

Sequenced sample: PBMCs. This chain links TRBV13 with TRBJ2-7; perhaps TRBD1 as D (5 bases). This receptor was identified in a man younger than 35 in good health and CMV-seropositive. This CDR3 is CASSGTRVDRWEQYF. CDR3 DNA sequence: TGTGCCAGCAGCGGAACCAGGGTGGATCGGTGGGAGCAGTACTTC. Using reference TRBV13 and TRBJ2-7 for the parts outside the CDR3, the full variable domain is AAGVIQSPRHLIKEKRETATLKCYPIPRHDTVYWYQQGPGQDPQFLISFYEKMQSDKGSIPDRFSAQQFSDYHSELNMSSLELGDSALYFCASSGTRVDRWEQYFGPGTRLTVT.